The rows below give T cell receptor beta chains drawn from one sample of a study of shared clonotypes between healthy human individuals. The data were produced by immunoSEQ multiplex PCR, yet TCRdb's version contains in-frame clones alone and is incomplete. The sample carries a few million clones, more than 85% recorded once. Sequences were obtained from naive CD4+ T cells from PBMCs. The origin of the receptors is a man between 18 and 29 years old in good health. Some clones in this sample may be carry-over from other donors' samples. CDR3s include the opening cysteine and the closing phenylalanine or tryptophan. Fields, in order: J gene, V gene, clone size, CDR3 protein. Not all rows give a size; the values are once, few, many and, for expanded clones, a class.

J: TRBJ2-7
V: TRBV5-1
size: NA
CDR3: CASSLDSGLAGAEQYF

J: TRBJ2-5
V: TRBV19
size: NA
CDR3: CASSINRVGETQYF

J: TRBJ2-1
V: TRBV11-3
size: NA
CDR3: CASSKMISSNEQFF

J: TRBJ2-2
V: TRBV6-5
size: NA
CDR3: CASRAGIGTGELFF

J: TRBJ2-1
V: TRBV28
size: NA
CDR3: CASSPAGGTSGSTYNEQFF

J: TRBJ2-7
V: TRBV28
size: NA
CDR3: CASSYPVGAGLSYEQYF

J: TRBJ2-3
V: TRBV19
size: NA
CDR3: CASAWGASPTDTQYF

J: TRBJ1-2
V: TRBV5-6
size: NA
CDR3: CASSLSGTDYGYTF

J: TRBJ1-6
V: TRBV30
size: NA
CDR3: CAFQGESYNSPLHF

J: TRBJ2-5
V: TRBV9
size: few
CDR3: CASSPWAGVQETQYF

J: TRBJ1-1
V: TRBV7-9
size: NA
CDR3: CASSLPGGSTEAFF

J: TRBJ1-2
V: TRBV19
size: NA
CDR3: CASGLQGAGYGYTF

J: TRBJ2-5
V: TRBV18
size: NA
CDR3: CASSANKETQYF

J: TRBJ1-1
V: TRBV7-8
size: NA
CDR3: CASSLVTLNTEAFF

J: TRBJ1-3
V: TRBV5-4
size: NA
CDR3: CASSVGQGSSGNTIYF

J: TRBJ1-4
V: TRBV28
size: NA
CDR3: CASARWTDNEKLFF

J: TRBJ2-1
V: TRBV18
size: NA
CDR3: CASSPTGNPGGEQFF

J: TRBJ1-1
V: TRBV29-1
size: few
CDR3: CSVGLQTDEAFF

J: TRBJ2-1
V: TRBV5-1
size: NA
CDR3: CASSLASNSYNEQFF

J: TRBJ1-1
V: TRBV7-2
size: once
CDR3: CASSLGVRAFF

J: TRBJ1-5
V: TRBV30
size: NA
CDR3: CAWSVRKGGGNQPQHF

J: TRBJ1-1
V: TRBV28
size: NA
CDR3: CASSLSGARHTEAFF

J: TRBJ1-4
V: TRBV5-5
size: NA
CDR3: CASSLGGSAFNEKLFF

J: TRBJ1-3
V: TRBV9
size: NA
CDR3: CASSVDPRVELNTIYF